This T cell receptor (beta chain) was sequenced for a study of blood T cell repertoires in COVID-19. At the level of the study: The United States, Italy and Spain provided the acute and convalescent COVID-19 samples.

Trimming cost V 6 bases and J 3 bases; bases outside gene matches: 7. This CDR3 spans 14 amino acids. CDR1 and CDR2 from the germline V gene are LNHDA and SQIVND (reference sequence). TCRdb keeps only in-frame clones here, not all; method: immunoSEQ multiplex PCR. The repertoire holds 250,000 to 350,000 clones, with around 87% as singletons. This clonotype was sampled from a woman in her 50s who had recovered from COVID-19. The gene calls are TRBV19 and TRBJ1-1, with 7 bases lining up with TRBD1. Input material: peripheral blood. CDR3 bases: TGTGCCAGTAGGGAAGGGGGCTTATACACTGAAGCTTTCTTT. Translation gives CASREGGLYTEAFF.